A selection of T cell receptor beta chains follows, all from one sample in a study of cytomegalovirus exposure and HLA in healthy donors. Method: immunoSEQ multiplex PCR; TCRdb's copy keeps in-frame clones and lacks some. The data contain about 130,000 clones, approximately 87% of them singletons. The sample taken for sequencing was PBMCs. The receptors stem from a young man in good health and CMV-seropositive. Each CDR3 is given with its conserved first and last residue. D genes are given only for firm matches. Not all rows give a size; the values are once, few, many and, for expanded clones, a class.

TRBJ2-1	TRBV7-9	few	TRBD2	CASSLFRGGANEQFF	TGTGCCAGCAGCTTATTTCGCGGGGGGGCAAATGAGCAGTTCTTC
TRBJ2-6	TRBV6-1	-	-	CASREQGSGANVLTF	TGTGCCAGCAGAGAACAGGGATCTGGGGCCAACGTCCTGACTTTC
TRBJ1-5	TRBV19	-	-	CASRGGPSNQPQHF	TGTGCCAGTAGGGGGGGGCCGAGCAATCAGCCCCAGCATTTT
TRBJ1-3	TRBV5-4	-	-	CASSVDSSSGNTIYF	TGTGCCAGCAGCGTGGACAGTTCCTCTGGAAACACCATATATTTT
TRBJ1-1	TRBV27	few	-	CASSFNRAMNTEAFF	TGTGCCAGCAGTTTCAACAGGGCGATGAACACTGAAGCTTTCTTT
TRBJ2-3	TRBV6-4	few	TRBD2	CASSDEGEGTQYF	TGTGCCAGCAGTGACGAAGGGGAGGGTACGCAGTATTTT
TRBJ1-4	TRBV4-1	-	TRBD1	CASSQGTGGWVLFF	TGCGCCAGCAGCCAAGGGACAGGGGGGTGGGTGCTGTTTTTT
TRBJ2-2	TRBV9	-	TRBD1	CASSIGDRDTGELFF	TGTGCCAGCAGCATCGGGGACAGGGACACCGGGGAGCTGTTTTTT
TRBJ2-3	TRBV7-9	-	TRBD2	CASKRGAEDTQYF	TGTGCCAGCAAGCGGGGGGCTGAAGATACGCAGTATTTT
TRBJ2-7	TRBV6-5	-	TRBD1	CASSRTGTSYEQYF	TGTGCCAGCAGCAGGACAGGCACCTCCTACGAGCAGTACTTC
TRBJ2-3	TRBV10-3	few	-	CAISGDSASTDTQYF	TGTGCCATCAGTGGTGACAGTGCGAGCACAGATACGCAGTATTTT
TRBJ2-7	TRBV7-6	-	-	CASSSRLDHYEQYF	TGTGCCAGCAGCTCTAGACTAGATCACTACGAGCAGTACTTC
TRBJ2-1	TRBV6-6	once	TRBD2	CASSSNMGGNEQFF	TGTGCCAGCAGTTCCAACATGGGGGGGAATGAGCAGTTCTTC
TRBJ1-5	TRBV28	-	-	CASTREANQPQHF	TGTGCCAGCACGAGAGAGGCCAATCAGCCCCAGCATTTT
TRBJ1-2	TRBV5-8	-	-	CASSDQADGYTF	TGTGCCAGCAGTGATCAAGCGGATGGCTACACCTTC
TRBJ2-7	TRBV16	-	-	CASSQGGQPYF	TGTGCCAGCAGCCAAGGGGGACAACCATACTTC
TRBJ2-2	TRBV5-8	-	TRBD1	CASGQGANTGELFF	TGTGCCAGTGGACAGGGAGCGAACACCGGGGAGCTGTTTTTT
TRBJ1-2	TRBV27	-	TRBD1	CASSLSGQPNYGYTF	TGTGCCAGCAGTTTATCGGGACAGCCCAACTATGGCTACACCTTC
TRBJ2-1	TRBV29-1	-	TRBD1	CSVEEGTGLADEQFF	TGCAGCGTTGAAGAGGGGACAGGGTTAGCCGATGAGCAGTTCTTC
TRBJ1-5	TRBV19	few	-	CASSMAGGVYQPQHF	TGTGCCAGTAGTATGGCGGGAGGGGTCTATCAGCCCCAGCATTTT
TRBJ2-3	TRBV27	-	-	CASSLIAGDTQYF	TGTGCCAGCAGTTTAATAGCTGGAGATACGCAGTATTTT
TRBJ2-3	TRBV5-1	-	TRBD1	CASSLRGQGADTQYF	TGCGCCAGCAGCTTGCGGGGACAGGGGGCAGATACGCAGTATTTT
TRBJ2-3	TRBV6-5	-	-	CASSHGGDTQYF	TGTGCCAGCAGTCACGGAGGGGATACGCAGTATTTT
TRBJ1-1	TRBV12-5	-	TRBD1	CASGPQRTGGTEAFF	TGTGCTAGTGGTCCGCAACGGACAGGGGGGACTGAAGCTTTCTTT
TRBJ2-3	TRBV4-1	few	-	CASSQDRARGTSKDTQYF	TGCGCCAGCAGCCAAGACAGGGCCCGGGGCACTAGCAAAGATACGCAGTATTTT
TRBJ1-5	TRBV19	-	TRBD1	CASSTTGESNQPQHF	TGTGCCAGTAGTACTACAGGGGAAAGTAATCAGCCCCAGCATTTC
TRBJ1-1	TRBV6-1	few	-	CASRDGGNTEAFF	TGTGCCAGCAGAGACGGGGGGAACACTGAAGCTTTCTTT
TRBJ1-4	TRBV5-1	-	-	CASSFGQINEKLFF	TGCGCCAGCAGCTTCGGACAGATTAATGAAAAACTGTTTTTT
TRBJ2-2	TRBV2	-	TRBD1	CASRGQGGTGELFF	TGTGCCAGCAGGGGACAGGGCGGCACCGGGGAGCTGTTTTTT
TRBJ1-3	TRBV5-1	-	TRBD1	CASSRSGTVPGNTIYF	TGCGCCAGCAGCCGCTCCGGGACAGTCCCTGGAAACACCATATATTTT
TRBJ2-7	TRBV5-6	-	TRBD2	CASGRGTFGYEQYF	TGTGCCAGCGGGAGGGGCACCTTCGGGTACGAGCAGTACTTC
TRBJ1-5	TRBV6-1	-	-	CASSVSQGDTNQPQHF	TGTGCCAGCAGTGTATCACAGGGCGATACTAATCAGCCCCAGCATTTT
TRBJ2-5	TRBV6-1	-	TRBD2	CASSGRGRGLAGQETQYF	TGTGCCAGCAGTGGGAGGGGAAGGGGACTAGCGGGACAAGAGACCCAGTACTTC
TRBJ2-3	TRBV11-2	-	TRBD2	CASSLRPPSGGMTDTQYF	TGTGCCAGCAGCTTAAGGCCCCCTTCGGGGGGGATGACAGATACGCAGTATTTT
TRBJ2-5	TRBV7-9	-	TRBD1	CASSWQGAGETQYF	TGTGCCAGCAGCTGGCAGGGGGCGGGAGAGACCCAGTACTTC
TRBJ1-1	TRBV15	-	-	CATSSWGRPDTEAFF	TGTGCCACCAGCAGCTGGGGCCGCCCGGACACTGAAGCTTTCTTT
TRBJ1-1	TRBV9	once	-	CASGVATGPDTEAFF	TGTGCCAGCGGCGTAGCTACAGGACCCGACACTGAAGCTTTCTTT